These 18 T cell receptor beta chains were sequenced from one sample in a study of blood T cells in healthy people across ages. Through a sample-barcoded 5' primer and a J-beta primer mix, a second PCR was run for roughly 7 to 11 cycles. In TCRdb, the 5' RACE reads were re-called with MiXCR into one record per CDR3 protein. The sample holds hundreds of thousands of distinct CDR3 sequences, 58% seen once. Sequencing was performed on blood. These TCRs come from a man in his thirties or forties in good health.

CDR3 region: CASSQEATSNIQYF. The CDR3 region has the DNA TGCGCCAGCAGCCAAGAGGCTACCTCAAACATTCAGTACTTC. This sequence joins TRBV4-1 and TRBJ2-4, with D unclear. V lost 0 bases and J lost 6, with 9 bases in between. The CDR3 has 14 residues. The germline gives CDR1 MGHRA, CDR2 YSYEKL.

The chain carries TRBV20-1 and TRBJ1-4, with D maybe TRBD1 (5 bases). The CDR3 totals 12 residues. CDR1 and CDR2 from the germline V gene are DFQATT and SNEGSKA (reference sequence). Deletions cut 6 bases from V and 1 base from J, with 6 bases between. The CDR3 DNA reads as TGCAGTGCAGGGGAAACTAATGAAAAACTGTTTTTT. This codes for CSAGETNEKLFF.

Concerning this clonotype itself: It may be a read error: a sequence one base away is much more abundant. The genes are TRBV7-2 and TRBJ2-7; D may be TRBD2 (6 bases). The V gene's germline CDR1 is SGHTA and CDR2 FQGNSA. Trimming left V 5 bases short and J 7 bases short, with 21 bases between. The length of the CDR3 is 15 residues. For the CDR3, the DNA is TGTGCCAGCAGCCCCGAACCGGGAGTGTCTAATGAGCAGTACTTC. It encodes CASSPEPGVSNEQYF.

The J gene is TRBJ2-7, the V gene TRBV18; 9 nucleotides agree with TRBD1. The CDR3 sequence is 14 residues long. V shed 5 bases and J 5 bases; nucleotides not matched to a gene: 7. In germline, CDR1 is KGHSH, CDR2 LQKENI. CDR3 loop: CASSARTGVDEQYF. DNA of the CDR3: TGTGCCAGCTCAGCCAGGACAGGGGTGGACGAGCAGTACTTC. Based on the CDR3 plus reference TRBV18 and TRBJ2-7, the full variable domain is NAGVMQNPRHLVRRRGQEARLRCSPMKGHSHVYWYRQLPEEGLKFMVYLQKENIIDESGMPKERFSAEFPKEGPSILRIQQVVRGDSAAYFCASSARTGVDEQYFGPGTRLTVT.

This clonotype was detected only a few times. The chain uses TRBV5-1 and TRBJ2-6; TRBD2 is a possible D gene (6 bases). The CDR3 has 18 amino acids. Germline CDR1 and CDR2: SGHRS and YFSETQ. Trimming cost V 1 base and J 1 base, with 15 bases left between them. The CDR3 sequence: CASSLSGSGASGANVLTF. The CDR3 DNA follows: TGCGCCAGCAGCTTGTCTGGTAGCGGAGCTTCTGGGGCCAACGTCCTGACTTTC. The whole variable domain, filled in from reference TRBV5-1 and TRBJ2-6, reads KAGVTQTPRYLIKTRGQQVTLSCSPISGHRSVSWYQQTPGQGLQFLFEYFSETQRNKGNFPGRFSGRQFSNSRSEMNVSTLELGDSALYLCASSLSGSGASGANVLTFGAGSRLTVL.

In regard to this clonotype: One junction end disagrees with the germline gene, perhaps due to a read error. The chain links TRBV5-1 to TRBJ1-2, with D perhaps TRBD1 (5 bases). The CDR3 totals 12 residues. Germline CDR1 and CDR2: SGHRS and YFSETQ. The CDR3 DNA is TGCGCCAGCAGCTGGAAAGGGGATGGCTACAGCTTC. This encodes CASSWKGDGYSF.

The chain uses TRBV29-1 and TRBJ2-5, with a possible D match to TRBD2 (6 bases). V lost 1 base, J lost 11 bases, and 20 bases lay in between. Germline V gives CDR1 SQVTM, CDR2 ANQGSEA. CDR3 length equals 14 residues. DNA for the CDR3: TGCAGCGTTGAAGGGGGGGTTTTCTCCAATGAGCAGTACTTC. It codes for CSVEGGVFSNEQYF.

The chain uses TRBV20-1 and TRBJ2-7; D is possibly TRBD2 (6 bases). Germline CDR1 and CDR2: DFQATT and SNEGSKA (reference sequence). Trimming took off 4 bases at V and 11 bases at J, with 15 bases between the two ends. CDR3 length equals 11 residues. The CDR3 loop reads CSAITSLTEYF. The DNA of the CDR3 is TGCAGTGCTATCACTAGCCTAACGGAGTACTTC.

The V call is TRBV20-1, the J call TRBJ2-1, with D unclear. Per germline, CDR1 DFQATT and CDR2 SNEGSKA (reference sequence). CDR3 length: 13 amino acids. Deletions cut 5 bases from V and 4 bases from J, with 12 bases between. For the CDR3, the DNA is TGCAGTGCTCAAAGTTCCTTGTACAATGAGCAGTTCTTC. Translated, it gives CSAQSSLYNEQFF.

The chain carries TRBV7-2 and TRBJ2-7; 11 nucleotides align to TRBD2. Losses at the gene ends were 1 base for V and 7 bases for J; bases not matched to a gene: 6. CDR3 length equals 15 residues. CDR1 and CDR2 from the germline V gene are SGHTA and FQGNSA. The CDR3 loop is CASSLVGLAGQEQYF. In nucleotides, the CDR3 is TGTGCCAGCAGCTTAGTAGGACTAGCGGGCCAGGAGCAGTACTTC. Drawing the rest from reference TRBV7-2 and TRBJ2-7, the complete variable domain is GAGVSQSPSNKVTEKGKDVELRCDPISGHTALYWYRQSLGQGLEFLIYFQGNSAPDKSGLPSDRFSAERTGGSVSTLTIQRTQQEDSAVYLCASSLVGLAGQEQYFGPGTRLTVT.

There are many counts of this clonotype. The V and J genes are TRBV7-9 and TRBJ2-7; perhaps TRBD1 as D (5 bases). Between the trimmed V and J ends, which lost 7 bases and 1 base, there was a span of 17 bases. This CDR3 is built from 15 residues. In germline, CDR1 is SEHNR, CDR2 FQNEAQ (reference sequence). The CDR3 here is CASTSTGYTSYEQYF. CDR3 nucleotides: TGTGCCAGCACCTCCACAGGTTATACTTCCTACGAGCAGTACTTC.

V and J are TRBV20-1 and TRBJ2-7; D is unclear. The J call is uncertain, as TRBJ2-5 better fits the DNA end. In germline, CDR1 is DFQATT, CDR2 SNEGSKA (reference sequence). The length of the CDR3 is 12 residues. CDR3 in DNA: TGCAGTGCTGTTACTACTCAAGAGACCCAGTACTTC. Translated, it gives CSAVTTQETQYF.

V is TRBV6-5 and J is TRBJ2-7; TRBD1 matches 9 bases. The length of the CDR3 is 17 residues. V was clipped by 2 bases and J by 4 bases; unmatched bases: 12. Germline V gives CDR1 MNHEY, CDR2 SVGAGI. CDR3 bases: TGTGCCAGCAGTTACCCGGCCCTCGGGACAGGGTTGTACGAGCAGTACTTC. It yields the protein CASSYPALGTGLYEQYF.

Only one count was recorded for this clonotype. The V and J genes are TRBV29-1 and TRBJ1-6; 8 bases are a match to TRBD1. The CDR3 contains 13 residues. CDR1 is SQVTM and CDR2 is ANQGSEA in the germline V gene. V lost 4 bases, J lost 9 bases, and 5 bases stayed unmatched. As DNA, the CDR3 is TGCAGCGTTGCTCGGGACAGGAGTTCACCCCTCCACTTT. This sequence encodes CSVARDRSSPLHF. The whole variable domain, filled in from reference TRBV29-1 and TRBJ1-6, reads SAVISQKPSRDICQRGTSLTIQCQVDSQVTMMFWYRQQPGQSLTLIATANQGSEATYESGFVIDKFPISRPNLTFSTLTVSNMSPEDSSIYLCSVARDRSSPLHFGNGTRLTVT.

The count of this clonotype is one. The chain joins TRBV6-5 to TRBJ2-1; 12 nucleotides match TRBD2. CDR3 length equals 16 residues. Trimming cost V 3 bases and J 6 bases; bases outside gene matches: 6. Germline lookup yields CDR1 MNHEY and CDR2 SVGAGI. CDR3 nucleotide sequence: TGTGCCAGCAGTTATTCCACTAGCGGGGGGCTCAATGAGCAGTTCTTC. This sequence encodes CASSYSTSGGLNEQFF.

The chain links TRBV2 to TRBJ2-5; tentative D call: TRBD1 (6 bases). Germline values: CDR1 SNHLY, CDR2 FYNNEI. Trimming left V 6 bases short and J 5 bases short, with 16 bases between. This CDR3 contains 14 residues. For the CDR3, the DNA is TGTGCCAGCAGCTACCTGGGACAAGCGGAGACCCAGTACTTC. Its protein is CASSYLGQAETQYF.

The chain links TRBV7-8 to TRBJ2-1; 8 bases map to TRBD2. With 4 bases clipped from V and 4 bases from J, the junction kept 6 bases outside the gene matches. The CDR3 contains 15 residues. Germline V lookup: CDR1 SGHVS, CDR2 FQNEAQ. The CDR3 sequence is CASSSGGAAYNEQFF. The CDR3 nucleotides read TGTGCCAGCAGCTCCGGGGGGGCTGCGTACAATGAGCAGTTCTTC. The full variable domain, rest sourced from reference TRBV7-8 and TRBJ2-1, is GAGVSQSPRYKVAKRGQDVALRCDPISGHVSLFWYQQALGQGPEFLTYFQNEAQLDKSGLPSDRFFAERPEGSVSTLKIQRTQQEDSAVYLCASSSGGAAYNEQFFGPGTRLTVL.

The gene calls are TRBV14 and TRBJ2-7; 7 bases match TRBD1. The assigned J gene may be wrong: the sequence end matches TRBJ2-5 better. This CDR3 comprises 15 residues. Germline V CDR1 and CDR2: SGHDN, FVKESK. The CDR3 nucleotides read TGTGCCAGCAGCTTCGCCGACAGGGTGAGAGAGACCCAGTACTTC. It specifies CASSFADRVRETQYF.